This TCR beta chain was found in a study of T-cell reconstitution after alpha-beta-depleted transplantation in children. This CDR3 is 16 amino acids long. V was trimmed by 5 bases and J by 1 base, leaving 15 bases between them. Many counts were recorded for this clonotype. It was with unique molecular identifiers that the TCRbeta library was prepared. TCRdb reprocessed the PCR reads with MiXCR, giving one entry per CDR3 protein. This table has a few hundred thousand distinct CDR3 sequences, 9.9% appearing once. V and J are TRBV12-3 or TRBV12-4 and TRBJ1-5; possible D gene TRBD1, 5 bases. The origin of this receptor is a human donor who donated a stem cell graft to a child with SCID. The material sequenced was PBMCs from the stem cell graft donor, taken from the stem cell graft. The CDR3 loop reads CASSAYGTASNQPQHF. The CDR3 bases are TGTGCCAGCAGTGCTTACGGGACGGCAAGCAATCAGCCCCAGCATTTT.